This TCR beta chain was captured by sequencing in a study of blood T cell repertoires in COVID-19. Donors were grouped by their self-reported clinical history. Repertoires were generated with immunoSEQ multiplex PCR, while TCRdb's copy carries only in-frame clones and drops some. The sample records about 220,000 clones, 70% to 85% being singletons. This CDR3 contains 11 residues. Germline CDR1 SGHAT, CDR2 FQDESV (reference sequence). Deletions cut 9 bases from V and 1 base from J, with 6 bases between. This rearrangement joins TRBV11-1 to TRBJ1-1, with no clear D. Material: PBMCs or T cells enriched from blood (not recorded which). The receptor was isolated from a woman between 35 and 50 years old with acute COVID-19. CDR3 residues: CASQSNTEAFF. In nucleotides, the CDR3 is TGTGCCAGTCAATCGAACACTGAAGCTTTCTTT. The entire variable domain, with the rest obtained from reference TRBV11-1 and TRBJ1-1, is as follows: EAEVAQSPRYKITEKSQAVAFWCDPISGHATLYWYRQILGQGPELLVQFQDESVVDDSQLPKDRFSAERLKGVDSTLKIQPAELGDSAMYLCASQSNTEAFFGQGTRLTVV.